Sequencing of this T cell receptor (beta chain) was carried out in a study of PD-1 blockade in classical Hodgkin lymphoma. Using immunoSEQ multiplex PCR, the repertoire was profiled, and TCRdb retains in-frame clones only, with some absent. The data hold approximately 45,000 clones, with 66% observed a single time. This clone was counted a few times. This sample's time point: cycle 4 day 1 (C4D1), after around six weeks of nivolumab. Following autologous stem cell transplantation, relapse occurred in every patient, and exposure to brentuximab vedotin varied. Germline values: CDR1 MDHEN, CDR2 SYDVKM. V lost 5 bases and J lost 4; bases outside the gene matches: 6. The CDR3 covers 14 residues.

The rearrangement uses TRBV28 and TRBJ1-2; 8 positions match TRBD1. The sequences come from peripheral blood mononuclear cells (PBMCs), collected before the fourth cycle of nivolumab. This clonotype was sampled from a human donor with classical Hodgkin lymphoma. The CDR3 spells CASSPGGLVYGYTF. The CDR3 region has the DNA TGTGCCAGCAGTCCAGGGGGCCTCGTCTATGGCTACACCTTC.